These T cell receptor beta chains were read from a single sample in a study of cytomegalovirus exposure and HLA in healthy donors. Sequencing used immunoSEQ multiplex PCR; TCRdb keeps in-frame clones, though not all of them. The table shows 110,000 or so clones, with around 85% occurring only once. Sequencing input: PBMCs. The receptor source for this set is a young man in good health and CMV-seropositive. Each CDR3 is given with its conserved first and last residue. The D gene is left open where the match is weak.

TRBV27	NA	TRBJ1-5	CASSFRGGVSNQPQHF
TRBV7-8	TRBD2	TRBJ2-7	CASSSGLAGASTYYEQYF
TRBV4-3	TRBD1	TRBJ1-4	CASSQVVRDRENEKLFF
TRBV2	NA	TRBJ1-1	CASSEQGPELGTEAFF
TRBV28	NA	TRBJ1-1	CASSQDNMNTEAFF
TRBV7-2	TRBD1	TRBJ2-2	CASSLGQGANTGELFF
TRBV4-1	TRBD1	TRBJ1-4	CASSQETGGAYEKLFF
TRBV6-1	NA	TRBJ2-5	CASSGSSKQGTQYF
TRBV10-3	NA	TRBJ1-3	CAISESLPGDSGNTIYF
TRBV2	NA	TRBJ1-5	CASRAGGRQPQHF
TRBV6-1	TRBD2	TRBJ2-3	CASSEHGLAADTQYF
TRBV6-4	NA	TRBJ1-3	CASTHPGGDTIYF
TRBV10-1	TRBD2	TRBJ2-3	CASSDGGGATDTQYF
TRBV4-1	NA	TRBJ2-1	CASRSTFGGTLYNEQFF
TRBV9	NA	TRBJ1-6	CASSVTGTPKKNSPLHF
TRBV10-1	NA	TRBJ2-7	CATPREGCYEQYF
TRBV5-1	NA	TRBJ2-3	CASKLEATDTQYF
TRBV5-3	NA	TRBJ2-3	CARSLDYITMDTQYF
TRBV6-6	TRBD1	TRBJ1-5	CASSYSRDRGNQPQHF
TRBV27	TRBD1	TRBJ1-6	CASSPGGTYNSPLHF
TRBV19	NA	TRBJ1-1	CASSMRELNTEAFF
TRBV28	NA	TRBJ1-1	CASSSLQGRGDTEAFF
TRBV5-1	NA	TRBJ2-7	CASSLDRGAVYEQYF
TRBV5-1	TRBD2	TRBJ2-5	CASSYLAGTLPETQYF
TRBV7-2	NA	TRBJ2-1	CASSLQGLVGPFDNEQFF
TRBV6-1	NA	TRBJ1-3	CASSEVGQKPLSGNTIYF
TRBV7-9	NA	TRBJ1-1	CASTSGTPNTEAFF
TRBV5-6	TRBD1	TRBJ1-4	CASSLRTGGSEKLFF
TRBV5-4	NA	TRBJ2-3	CASSFGQLSTDTQYF
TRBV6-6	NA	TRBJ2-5	CASSRGAKQETQYF
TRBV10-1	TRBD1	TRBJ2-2	CASSEGTDTGELFF
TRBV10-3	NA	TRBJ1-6	CAIREHGEFDSPLHF
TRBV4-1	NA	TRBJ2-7	CASSQQQDWEQYF
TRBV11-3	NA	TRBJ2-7	CASSLAYEQYF
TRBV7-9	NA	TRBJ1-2	CASSLQQGYGYTF
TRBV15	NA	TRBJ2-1	CATSRGGDEQFF
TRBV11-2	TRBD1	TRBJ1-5	CASSVTGAGQPQHF
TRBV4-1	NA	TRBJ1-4	CASTPRGTATNEKLFF
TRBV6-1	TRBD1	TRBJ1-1	CASSESTGGWAEAFF
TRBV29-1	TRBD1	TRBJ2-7	CSVGDRDRFYEQYF
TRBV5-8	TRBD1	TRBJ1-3	CASSLYGTGGNTIYF
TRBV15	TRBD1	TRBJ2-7	CATRWDRGAYEQYF
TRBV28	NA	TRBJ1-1	CASSLRVLNTEAFF
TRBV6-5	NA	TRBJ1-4	CASSYRGFDNEKLFF
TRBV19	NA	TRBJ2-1	CASSIDPVRGEQFF
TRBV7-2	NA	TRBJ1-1	CASSLALGGAFF
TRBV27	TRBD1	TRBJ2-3	CASSLGQGRAGRSTDTQYF